Shown below are 22 T cell receptor beta chains from a single sample sequenced in a study of OX40 agonist ivuxolimab in advanced cancers. The table came from immunoSEQ multiplex PCR; TCRdb's copy has only in-frame clones and leaves some out. Of some 14,000 clones in the sample, 76% were seen once. The sequences come from CD4+ or CD8+ T cells sorted from blood, collected in a trial of the OX40 agonist ivuxolimab. The origin of the receptors is an adult with an advanced solid tumor such as melanoma, head and neck, liver or kidney cancer.

This clone is labeled medium-sized. The chain links TRBV7-9 to TRBJ2-5, with TRBD2 identical over 12 bases. CDR1 is SEHNR and CDR2 is FQNEAQ in the germline V gene (reference sequence). Trimming took 2 bases from V and 2 from J; bases not matched to a gene: 6. This CDR3 is built from 17 residues. DNA for the CDR3: TGTGCCAGCAGCTTAAGAGGGACTAGCGGGTCTCAAGAGACCCAGTACTTC. As protein: CASSLRGTSGSQETQYF.

The CDR3 sequence: CASPQPGTHYNEQFF. CDR3 coding DNA: TGTGCCAGCCCCCAACCTGGGACACACTACAATGAGCAGTTCTTC. This chain joins TRBV14 and TRBJ2-1; D may be TRBD1 (6 bases). The V and J ends lost 8 bases and 3 bases respectively, with 17 bases between them. Germline values: CDR1 SGHDN, CDR2 FVKESK. CDR3 size: 15 residues. Supplemented by reference TRBV14 and TRBJ2-1, the full variable domain reads EAGVTQFPSHSVIEKGQTVTLRCDPISGHDNLYWYRRVMGKEIKFLLHFVKESKQDESGMPNNRFLAERTGGTYSTLKVQPAELEDSGVYFCASPQPGTHYNEQFFGPGTRLTVL.

The chain employs TRBV6-1 and TRBJ1-6, with D hard to call. Trimming removed 3 bases at V and 0 bases at J, with 9 bases between. The CDR3 totals 16 residues. CDR1 MNHNS and CDR2 SASEGT come from the germline V gene. DNA of the CDR3: TGTGCCAGCAGTGATTTAAGGAGCTCCTATAATTCACCCCTCCACTTT. This sequence encodes CASSDLRSSYNSPLHF.

J is TRBJ2-1 and V is TRBV9; 13 bases fit TRBD2. V shed 4 bases and J 8 bases; nucleotides not matched to a gene: 6. The CDR3 sequence is 15 residues long. CDR1 SGDLS and CDR2 YYNGEE come from the germline V gene. CDR3 nucleotide sequence: TGTGCCAGCAGCACTAGCGGGGGGGCCGGTGATGAGCAGTTCTTC. Translated, it gives CASSTSGGAGDEQFF.

A single count supports this clone. The rearrangement links TRBV7-9 to TRBJ2-7; D is unresolved. Germline CDR1 SEHNR, CDR2 FQNEAQ (reference sequence). Trimming left V 2 bases short and J 1 base short, with 12 bases between. The CDR3 is 15 amino acids. CDR3 in amino acids: CASSLPRARSYEQYF. DNA of the CDR3: TGTGCCAGCAGCTTACCCCGGGCCCGGTCCTACGAGCAGTACTTC.

This clone is labeled as medium-sized (0.01 to 0.1%). This chain uses TRBV21-1 with TRBJ2-7; TRBD2, the D gene given by the table, was not confirmed from the DNA. TRBV21-1 has pseudogene status. There are 14 residues in the CDR3. CDR3 sequence: CASSPHRRVYEQYF. The CDR3 nucleotides are TGTGCCAGCAGCCCTCACAGGAGGGTCTACGAGCAGTACTTC.

DNA of the CDR3: TGTGCCAGCAGCCAAGAAGTAAGGACAGTCAATCAGCCCCAGCATTTT. It translates to CASSQEVRTVNQPQHF. The chain is built from TRBV4-2 and TRBJ1-5; maybe TRBD1 (6 bases). CDR3 length equals 16 residues. V was trimmed by 0 bases and J by 3 bases, leaving 12 bases between them. In germline, CDR1 is LGHNA, CDR2 YNFKEQ.

This chain uses TRBV27 with TRBJ2-7; D remains unclear. CDR1 and CDR2 from the germline V gene are MNHEY and SMNVEV (reference sequence). V was pared by 1 base and J by 5 bases, with 9 bases between. This CDR3 comprises 13 residues. In DNA, the CDR3 is TGTGCCAGCAGTTTATTTCTTGGGCACGAGCAGTACTTC. This gives the protein CASSLFLGHEQYF.

For this clone: A junction end diverges from the germline sequence, so it may reflect a read error. This rearrangement joins TRBV7-9 to TRBJ2-1, with D perhaps matching TRBD1 or TRBD2 (6 bases each). Per germline, CDR1 SEHNR and CDR2 FQNEAQ (reference sequence). The CDR3 is 15 residues long. The CDR3 bases are TGTGCCAGCAGCTTAGCGGGGGGCTCCCACAATGAGCAGTTCTTC. The encoded protein is CASSLAGGSHNEQFF. Based on the CDR3 plus reference TRBV7-9 and TRBJ2-1, the full variable domain is DTGVSQNPRHKITKRGQNVTFRCDPISEHNRLYWYRQTLGQGPEFLTYFQNEAQLEKSRLLSDRFSAERPKGSFSTLEIQRTEQGDSAMYLCASSLAGGSHNEQFFGPGTRLTVL.

The chain recombines TRBV9 with TRBJ1-1; D remains unclear. The CDR3 loop spans 14 amino acids. CDR1 and CDR2 (germline): SGDLS, YYNGEE. Trimming pared 0 bases from V and 4 bases from J, leaving 10 bases between. This CDR3 reads CASSVATAGTEAFF. Here the CDR3 DNA reads TGTGCCAGCAGCGTAGCTACAGCCGGCACTGAAGCTTTCTTT.

The chain joins TRBV30 to TRBJ2-5; D unclear. Trimming left V 2 bases short and J 4 bases short, with 14 bases between. Germline loops: CDR1 GTSNPN, CDR2 SVGIG (reference sequence). There are 14 residues in the CDR3. The CDR3 region has the DNA TGTGCCTGGAGTCAAGTAGGCGGTGGAGAGACCCAGTACTTC. It specifies CAWSQVGGGETQYF.

The chain joins TRBV5-1 to TRBJ2-5; unclear D gene. Germline V gene lookup returns CDR1 SGHRS and CDR2 YFSETQ. The V gene lost 2 bases and the J gene lost 1 base, with 6 bases spanning the gap. CDR3 size: 13 residues. CDR3 sequence: CASSFNPQETQYF. In DNA form, the CDR3 reads TGCGCCAGCAGCTTTAACCCCCAAGAGACCCAGTACTTC.

The chain carries TRBV4-3 and TRBJ1-6; D gene ambiguous. Germline V lookup: CDR1 LGHNA, CDR2 YSLEER. This CDR3 region has 15 residues. V was pared by 0 bases and J by 9 bases, with 12 bases between. CDR3 bases: TGCGCCAGCAGCCAAGAGGGTAGAACCAGTTCACCCCTCCACTTT. Protein: CASSQEGRTSSPLHF.

This clone has a handful of counts. This chain joins TRBV10-2 and TRBJ2-5, with D perhaps assigned TRBD1 or TRBD2 (5 bases each). The CDR3 loop spans 13 amino acids. In germline, CDR1 is WSHSY, CDR2 SAAADI. V shed 6 bases and J shed 5 bases, with 13 bases lying between them. Here the CDR3 DNA reads TGCGCCAGCAGAGACGGGACGGATGAGACCCAGTACTTC. Protein sequence: CASRDGTDETQYF.

This clone was found a few times. The chain combines TRBV6-5 with TRBJ1-1, with 9 positions matching TRBD1. V lost 5 bases, J lost 4 bases, and 8 bases stayed unmatched. The CDR3 is 15 residues long. Germline V lookup: CDR1 MNHEY, CDR2 SVGAGI. Here the CDR3 reads CASSLDRGGGTEAFF. CDR3 nucleotides: TGTGCCAGCAGTCTGGACAGGGGCGGTGGCACTGAAGCTTTCTTT.

The chain recombines TRBV14 with TRBJ1-4; TRBD1 matches 7 bases. The CDR3 loop spans 13 amino acids. From germline, CDR1 is SGHDN and CDR2 FVKESK. V was clipped by 1 base and J by 11 bases; unmatched bases: 4. Here the CDR3 DNA reads TGTGCCAGCAGCCAAGGACAGGGTACTAAACTGTTTTTT. Translated, it gives CASSQGQGTKLFF.

V usage is TRBV5-4 and J usage is TRBJ2-3; tentative D call: TRBD1 (5 bases). CDR1 SGHNT and CDR2 YYREEE come from the germline V gene (reference sequence). Deletions cut 0 bases from V and 8 bases from J, with 7 bases between. The CDR3 runs 12 residues. The CDR3 nucleotides read TGTGCCAGCAGCTTGGTAAGGGGTACGCAGTATTTT. Translated, it gives CASSLVRGTQYF.

The chain is built from TRBV4-1 and TRBJ2-1; D gene unclear. The CDR3 has 16 amino acids. Trimming removed 3 bases at V and 0 bases at J, with 12 bases between. Looked up from germline, CDR1 is MGHRA and CDR2 is YSYEKL. The CDR3 reads CASSHPDVSSYNEQFF. The CDR3, as DNA: TGCGCCAGCAGCCATCCGGACGTGAGCTCCTACAATGAGCAGTTCTTC.

The chain links TRBV6-9 to TRBJ1-2, with TRBD1 as a possible D gene (5 bases). The CDR3 length is 15 residues. CDR1 and CDR2 (germline): MNHGY, SVAAGI. V was clipped by 3 bases and J by 4 bases, with 15 bases between them. In DNA, the CDR3 is TGTGCCAGCAGTTACTCGAACGAGGGGCGCTATGGCTACACCTTC. The encoded protein is CASSYSNEGRYGYTF.

The chain is built from TRBV19 and TRBJ1-5; D gene uncertain. Per the germline V gene, CDR1 is LNHDA and CDR2 is SQIVND (reference sequence). This CDR3 contains 14 residues. Trimming removed 5 bases from V and 5 bases from J, with 13 bases in between. The CDR3 region has the DNA TGTGCCAGTAGTGTGACCCTGGCGGATCAGCCCCAGCATTTT. Translated, it gives CASSVTLADQPQHF.

The rearrangement links TRBV19 to TRBJ2-7; no clear D gene. Trimming pared 4 bases from V and 5 bases from J, leaving 12 bases between. CDR3 length: 13 amino acids. Per germline, CDR1 LNHDA and CDR2 SQIVND (reference sequence). The chain's CDR3 is CASSRKGADEQYF. CDR3 sequence (DNA): TGTGCCAGTAGTAGGAAAGGTGCGGACGAGCAGTACTTC. Combining the CDR3 with reference TRBV19 and TRBJ2-7 gives the whole variable domain DGGITQSPKYLFRKEGQNVTLSCEQNLNHDAMYWYRQDPGQGLRLIYYSQIVNDFQKGDIAEGYSVSREKKESFPLTVTSAQKNPTAFYLCASSRKGADEQYFGPGTRLTVT.

This chain uses TRBV11-2 with TRBJ2-1, with D perhaps TRBD1 or TRBD2 (5 bases each). This CDR3 region has 17 residues. Germline V gene data show CDR1 as SGHAT and CDR2 as FQNNGV. V lost 0 bases and J lost 0, with 12 bases in between. The CDR3 reads CASSLEYGTVSYNEQFF. CDR3 in DNA: TGTGCCAGCAGCTTAGAATACGGGACGGTCTCCTACAATGAGCAGTTCTTC.